A selection of T cell receptor beta chains follows, all from one sample in a study of CD8 T cells in ankylosing spondylitis. TCRdb redid the calling of the 5' RACE reads with MiXCR, one entry per CDR3 protein. The sample holds 470,000 or so distinct CDR3 sequences; about 24% are singletons and the top ten take 0.89%. The sample taken for sequencing was blood, either unsorted or a sorted T cell fraction (not recorded which). The receptors come from a male donor with ankylosing spondylitis. CDR3s include the opening cysteine and the closing phenylalanine or tryptophan. The D gene is left open where the match is weak. For some rows the clone size is stated as once, few or many, or as a class when expanded; others skip it.

d_call,v_call,j_call,cdr3_length,clone_size,cdr3_aa,cdr3_nt
NA,TRBV11-1,TRBJ2-2,18,few,CASSFPEGASYDTGELFF,TGTGCCAGCAGCTTCCCGGAGGGGGCTAGCTACGACACCGGGGAGCTGTTTTTT
TRBD2,TRBV20-1,TRBJ2-5,16,once,CSARGFTSGRAETQYF,TGCAGTGCTAGGGGGTTTACTAGCGGGAGGGCTGAGACCCAGTACTTC
NA,TRBV6-6,TRBJ1-3,13,NA,CASLRTQGNTIYF,TGTGCCAGCCTACGAACACAAGGAAACACCATATATTTT
NA,TRBV7-2,TRBJ2-5,14,NA,CASSLAQLAETQYF,TGTGCCAGCAGCTTAGCCCAGTTAGCGGAGACCCAGTACTTC
NA,TRBV19,TRBJ2-4,14,few,CASSIAARGDIQYF,TGTGCCAGTAGTATAGCAGCGCGAGGAGACATTCAGTACTTC
NA,TRBV30,TRBJ2-3,14,few,CAWSVIAGTDTQYF,TGTGCCTGGAGTGTAATAGCGGGCACAGATACGCAGTATTTT
NA,TRBV24-1,TRBJ2-6,16,few,CATSDRRNSGANVLTF,TGTGCCACCAGCGATAGAAGGAACTCTGGGGCCAACGTCCTGACTTTC
NA,TRBV24-1,TRBJ1-5,16,NA,CATSDKRATGDQPQHF,TGTGCCACCAGTGACAAACGGGCCACGGGGGATCAGCCCCAGCATTTT
TRBD2,TRBV5-4,TRBJ2-3,14,NA,CAGSLAGGPNTQYF,TGTGCCGGATCTTTAGCGGGAGGGCCAAATACGCAGTATTTT
TRBD2,TRBV12-3/TRBV12-4,TRBJ2-3,15,few,CASTRTGGSGDTQYF,TGTGCCAGCACCCGAACGGGCGGGAGTGGGGATACGCAGTATTTT
NA,TRBV5-6,TRBJ2-4,16,NA,CASSLVDIRGKNIQYF,TGTGCCAGCAGCTTGGTAGATATTCGAGGCAAAAACATTCAGTACTTC
NA,TRBV7-7,TRBJ1-4,15,NA,CASSLERGPNEKLFF,TGTGCCAGCAGCTTAGAGCGGGGACCTAATGAAAAACTGTTTTTT
NA,TRBV4-1,TRBJ1-4,17,many,CASSQDHGAGVGEKLFF,TGCGCCAGCAGCCAAGATCACGGGGCGGGGGTTGGTGAAAAACTGTTTTTT
TRBD2,TRBV2,TRBJ2-1,17,few,CASSEGRRESSYNEQFF,TGTGCCAGCAGTGAGGGGCGGCGGGAGAGCTCCTACAATGAGCAGTTCTTC
NA,TRBV3-1,TRBJ1-5,14,NA,CASSHEGASQPQHF,TGTGCCAGCAGCCATGAAGGGGCGAGTCAGCCCCAGCATTTT
TRBD2,TRBV4-2,TRBJ2-7,17,NA,CASSSAGGLAGSYEQYF,TGTGCCAGCAGCTCAGCTGGGGGGCTAGCGGGATCCTACGAGCAGTACTTC
NA,TRBV20-1,TRBJ2-5,12,few,CSALDNQETQYF,TGCAGTGCTTTGGATAACCAAGAGACCCAGTACTTC
NA,TRBV10-2,TRBJ2-7,14,few,CASSEGGQPYEQYF,TGCGCCAGCAGTGAGGGGGGTCAGCCCTACGAGCAGTACTTC
NA,TRBV28,TRBJ2-3,14,many,CASSFSRVADTQYF,TGTGCCAGCAGTTTCTCCAGGGTTGCAGATACGCAGTATTTT
NA,TRBV10-3,TRBJ2-3,14,NA,CAISDGINTDTQYF,TGTGCCATCAGTGACGGGATAAATACAGATACGCAGTATTTT
NA,TRBV20-1,TRBJ2-5,13,NA,CSARPGQVGTQYF,TGCAGTGCTAGGCCCGGCCAGGTGGGGACCCAGTACTTC
TRBD1,TRBV10-3,TRBJ1-1,14,NA,CAISEPGGNTEAFF,TGTGCCATCAGTGAGCCAGGGGGGAACACTGAAGCTTTCTTT
NA,TRBV5-1,TRBJ1-5,13,few,CASSATSNQPQHF,TGCGCCAGCAGCGCCACAAGCAATCAGCCCCAGCATTTT
NA,TRBV7-2,TRBJ2-2,14,few,CASSPNRGGGELFF,TGTGCCAGCAGCCCCAACAGGGGAGGGGGGGAGCTGTTTTTT
NA,TRBV21-1,TRBJ1-1,13,few,CASNPGRETEAFF,TGTGCCAGCAATCCGGGTAGGGAGACTGAAGCTTTCTTT
NA,TRBV7-2,TRBJ2-3,15,NA,CASSPDRTGTDTQYF,TGTGCCAGCAGCCCAGACAGGACGGGCACAGATACGCAGTATTTT
TRBD1,TRBV7-2,TRBJ1-3,16,NA,CASSLASGQAGNTIYF,TGTGCCAGCAGCTTAGCCTCGGGACAGGCTGGAAACACCATATATTTT
NA,TRBV29-1,TRBJ2-3,13,few,CSVLYGSADTQYF,TGCAGCGTTCTTTACGGGAGTGCAGATACGCAGTATTTT
TRBD2,TRBV5-1,TRBJ2-1,17,few,CASSSTLGGRALDEQFF,TGCGCCAGCAGCTCAACGCTTGGCGGGAGGGCCCTAGATGAGCAGTTCTTC
NA,TRBV19,TRBJ2-3,12,NA,CASSIATDTQYF,TGTGCCAGTAGTATAGCCACAGATACGCAGTATTTT
TRBD1,TRBV11-2,TRBJ2-5,15,NA,CASSPLATGEQTQYF,TGTGCCAGCAGCCCTTTAGCGACAGGGGAACAGACCCAGTACTTC
NA,TRBV12-3/TRBV12-4,TRBJ2-5,13,many,CASSLINRETQYF,TGTGCCAGCAGTCTCATTAACAGGGAGACCCAGTACTTC
TRBD2,TRBV5-1,TRBJ2-3,16,NA,CASSEGTSGSTDTQYF,TGCGCCAGCAGCGAGGGGACTAGCGGGAGCACAGATACGCAGTATTTT
NA,TRBV7-9,TRBJ1-1,14,NA,CASSLRSRDTEAFF,TGTGCCAGCAGCTTAAGGTCCCGGGACACTGAAGCTTTCTTT
NA,TRBV28,TRBJ1-4,11,few,CASLSLEKLFF,TGTGCCAGCCTCTCGTTGGAAAAACTGTTTTTT
NA,TRBV29-1,TRBJ1-2,14,NA,CSVGSTGGWYGYTF,TGCAGCGTCGGTTCCACTGGGGGGTGGTATGGCTACACCTTC
NA,TRBV12-3/TRBV12-4,TRBJ2-3,14,few,CASSPGTKKDTQYF,TGTGCCAGCAGCCCCGGGACAAAGAAAGATACGCAGTATTTT
NA,TRBV7-9,TRBJ1-4,13,few,CASKGGRGEKLFF,TGTGCCAGCAAAGGAGGGAGAGGTGAAAAACTGTTTTTT
TRBD2,TRBV27,TRBJ2-1,14,few,CARTRGSIYNEQFF,TGTGCCAGGACCCGCGGGAGTATCTACAATGAGCAGTTCTTC
NA,TRBV19,TRBJ2-7,15,NA,CASNSRGGGLYEQYF,TGTGCCAGTAACTCAAGAGGTGGCGGCCTCTACGAGCAGTACTTC
NA,TRBV20-1,TRBJ2-3,14,NA,CSARPGTPTDTQYF,TGCAGTGCCCGGCCGGGTACCCCCACAGATACGCAGTATTTT
NA,TRBV6-1,TRBJ1-1,13,NA,CASSADGNTEAFF,TGTGCCAGCAGTGCCGACGGGAACACTGAAGCTTTCTTT